This T cell receptor (beta chain) stems from a study of shared T cell receptors in the human thymus. Measured with immunoSEQ multiplex PCR; TCRdb has only the in-frame clones, and not every one. The repertoire holds about 610,000 clones, with roughly 90% as singletons. The CDR3 consists of 13 residues. V was trimmed by 3 bases and J by 3 bases, leaving 8 bases between them. Germline values: CDR1 LNHDA, CDR2 SQIVND (reference sequence). Another study also made use of these data, one on human thymus T cells.

Input material: thymocytes. This TCR was sampled from a boy under two years old with a congenital heart defect. The chain carries TRBV19 and TRBJ2-5; D not resolved. The CDR3 coding sequence is TGTGCCAGTAGTATGCCAGGCAAAGAGACCCAGTACTTC. It encodes CASSMPGKETQYF.